Listed below are T cell receptor beta chains from one sample, sequenced in a study of T cells after yellow fever vaccination. From the 5' RACE reads, TCRdb called clonotypes with MiXCR, one entry per CDR3 protein. The repertoire consists of a few hundred thousand distinct CDR3 sequences, with roughly a sixth occurring once and the leading ten covering roughly 17%. The source was PBMCs, collected about 5 days after the first yellow fever vaccination. The receptor set was obtained from a man younger than 35 who received the YFV17D yellow fever vaccine. Both conserved end residues are part of each CDR3.

V gene: TRBV4-2; CDR3 protein: CASSPSAGQGALQPQHF
V gene: TRBV7-9; CDR3 protein: CASSFQAAGRELFF
V gene: TRBV7-3; CDR3 protein: CASSDGPQETQYF
V gene: TRBV7-3; CDR3 protein: CASSLWASGTDTQYF
V gene: TRBV12-3/TRBV12-4; CDR3 protein: CASRSGTSYEQYF
V gene: TRBV5-1; CDR3 protein: CASSGTGTGVTEAFF
V gene: TRBV29-1; CDR3 protein: CSVDRQATTEAFF
V gene: TRBV12-3/TRBV12-4; CDR3 protein: CASRLGLVVETQYF
V gene: TRBV19; CDR3 protein: CASSIARRATGELFF
V gene: TRBV5-1; CDR3 protein: CASSEGLYSGNTIYF
V gene: TRBV7-3; CDR3 protein: CASSLMGTYGYTF
V gene: TRBV20-1; CDR3 protein: CSARKSGQRGQPQHF
V gene: TRBV27; CDR3 protein: CASHPGTGGGGGETQYF
V gene: TRBV5-1; CDR3 protein: CASSTSGGSLSGANVLTF
V gene: TRBV12-3/TRBV12-4; CDR3 protein: CASSLAVSNQETQYF
V gene: TRBV4-1; CDR3 protein: CASSQDPSGGNGYTF
V gene: TRBV4-2; CDR3 protein: CASRDVENSPLHF